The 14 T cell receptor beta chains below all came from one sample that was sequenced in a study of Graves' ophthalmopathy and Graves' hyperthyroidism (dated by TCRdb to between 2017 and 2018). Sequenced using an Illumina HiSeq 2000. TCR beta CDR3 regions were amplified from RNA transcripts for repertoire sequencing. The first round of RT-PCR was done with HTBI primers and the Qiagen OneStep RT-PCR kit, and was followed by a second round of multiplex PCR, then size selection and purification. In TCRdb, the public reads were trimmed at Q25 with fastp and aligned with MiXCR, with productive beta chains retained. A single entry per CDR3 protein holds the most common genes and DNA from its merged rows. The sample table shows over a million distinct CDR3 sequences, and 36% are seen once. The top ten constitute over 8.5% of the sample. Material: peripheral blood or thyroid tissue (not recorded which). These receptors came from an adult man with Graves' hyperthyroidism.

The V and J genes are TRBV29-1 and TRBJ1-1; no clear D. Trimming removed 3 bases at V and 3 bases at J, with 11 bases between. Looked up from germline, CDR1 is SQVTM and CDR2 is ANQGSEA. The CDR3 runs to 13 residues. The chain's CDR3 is CSVDEVVDTEAFF. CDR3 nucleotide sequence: TGCAGCGTTGACGAGGTCGTGGACACTGAAGCTTTCTTT.

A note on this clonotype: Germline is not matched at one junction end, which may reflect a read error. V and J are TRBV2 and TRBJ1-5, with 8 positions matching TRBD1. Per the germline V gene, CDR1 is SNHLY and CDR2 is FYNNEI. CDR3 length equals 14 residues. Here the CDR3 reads CASNPDRGYQPQHF. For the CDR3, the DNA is TGCGCCAGCAACCCAGACAGGGGCTATCAGCCCCAGCATTTT. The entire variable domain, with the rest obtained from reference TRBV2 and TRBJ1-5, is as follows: EPEVTQTPSHQVTQMGQEVILRCVPISNHLYFYWYRQILGQKVEFLVSFYNNEISEKSEIFDDQFSVERPDGSNFTLKIRSTKLEDSAMYFCASNPDRGYQPQHFGDGTRLSIL.

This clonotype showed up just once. The CDR3 DNA reads TGTGCCAGCTCACCTCCTCCCGGGACAGGATTCTACGAGCAGTACTTC. Translating it yields CASSPPPGTGFYEQYF. The chain recombines TRBV7-2 with TRBJ2-7; 8 positions agree with TRBD1. Unmatched junction bases numbered 15, after V lost 8 bases and J lost 3 bases. This CDR3 region has 16 residues. Germline CDR1 and CDR2: SGHTA and FQGNSA.

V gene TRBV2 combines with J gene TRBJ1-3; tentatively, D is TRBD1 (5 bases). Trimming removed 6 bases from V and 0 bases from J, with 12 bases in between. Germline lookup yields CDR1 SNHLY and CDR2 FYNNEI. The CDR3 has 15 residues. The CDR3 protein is CASRSQVSSGNTIYF. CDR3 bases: TGTGCCAGCAGGTCACAGGTTAGCTCTGGAAACACCATATATTTT.

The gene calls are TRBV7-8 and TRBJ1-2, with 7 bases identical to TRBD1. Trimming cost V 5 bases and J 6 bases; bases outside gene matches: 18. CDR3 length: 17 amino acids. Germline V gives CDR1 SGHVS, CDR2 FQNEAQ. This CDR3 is CASSPHSGDSLFHGYTF. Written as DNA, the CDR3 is TGTGCCAGCAGCCCGCACTCAGGGGACAGCCTGTTCCATGGCTACACCTTC.

This CDR3 reads CASSSTAGAEAFF. CDR3 bases: TGTGCCAGCAGCTCAACAGCCGGGGCTGAAGCTTTCTTT. J is TRBJ1-1 and V is TRBV7-7; D remains ambiguous. V was clipped by 4 bases and J by 6 bases, with 12 bases between them. The CDR3 covers 13 residues. CDR1 SSHAT and CDR2 FNYEAQ come from the germline V gene (reference sequence).

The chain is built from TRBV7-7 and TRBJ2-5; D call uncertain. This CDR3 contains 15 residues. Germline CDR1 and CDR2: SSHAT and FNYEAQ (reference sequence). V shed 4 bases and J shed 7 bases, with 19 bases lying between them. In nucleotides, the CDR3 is TGTGCCAGCAGCTCAACAGCCGGGCCCGACGGGACCCAGTACTTC. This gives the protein CASSSTAGPDGTQYF.

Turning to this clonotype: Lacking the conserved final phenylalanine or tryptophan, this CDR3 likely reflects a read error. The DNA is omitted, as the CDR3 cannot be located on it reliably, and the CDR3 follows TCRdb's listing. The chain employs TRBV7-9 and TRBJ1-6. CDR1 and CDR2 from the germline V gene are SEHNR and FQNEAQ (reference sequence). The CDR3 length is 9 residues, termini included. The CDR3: CASSPPSDS.

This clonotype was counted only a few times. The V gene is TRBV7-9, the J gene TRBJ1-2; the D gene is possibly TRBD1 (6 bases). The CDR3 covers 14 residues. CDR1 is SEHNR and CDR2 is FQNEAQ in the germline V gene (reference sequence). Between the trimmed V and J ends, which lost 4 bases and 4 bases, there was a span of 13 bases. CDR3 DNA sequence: TGTGCCAGCAGCTCCACCCAGGGGTTCTATGGCTACACCTTC. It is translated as CASSSTQGFYGYTF.

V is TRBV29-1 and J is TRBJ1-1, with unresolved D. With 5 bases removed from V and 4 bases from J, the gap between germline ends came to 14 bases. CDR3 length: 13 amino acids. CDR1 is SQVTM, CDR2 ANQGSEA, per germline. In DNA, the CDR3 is TGCAGCGTTCGGGGTCTGGATGGCACTGAAGCTTTCTTT. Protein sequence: CSVRGLDGTEAFF.

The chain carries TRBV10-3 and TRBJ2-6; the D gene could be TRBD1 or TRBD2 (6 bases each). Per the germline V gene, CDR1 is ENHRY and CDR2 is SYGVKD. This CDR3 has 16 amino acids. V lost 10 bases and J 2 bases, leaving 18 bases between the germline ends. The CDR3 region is CASLGGGDTGANVLTF. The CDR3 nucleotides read TGTGCCAGCCTCGGGGGCGGGGACACTGGGGCCAACGTCCTGACTTTC.

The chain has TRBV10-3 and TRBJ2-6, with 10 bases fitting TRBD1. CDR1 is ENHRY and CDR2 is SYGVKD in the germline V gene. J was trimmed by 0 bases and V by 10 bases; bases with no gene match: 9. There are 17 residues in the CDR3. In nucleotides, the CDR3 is TGTGCCAGTAGAAGCCGGACAGGGGGCTCTGGGGCCAACGTCCTGACTTTC. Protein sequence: CASRSRTGGSGANVLTF.

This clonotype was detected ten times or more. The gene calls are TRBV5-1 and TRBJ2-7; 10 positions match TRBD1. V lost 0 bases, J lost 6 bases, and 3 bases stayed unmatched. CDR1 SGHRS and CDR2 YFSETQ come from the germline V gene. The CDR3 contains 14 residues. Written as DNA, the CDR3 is TGCGCCAGCAGCTTGGGAGACAGGGGGCTCGAGCAGTACTTC. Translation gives CASSLGDRGLEQYF.

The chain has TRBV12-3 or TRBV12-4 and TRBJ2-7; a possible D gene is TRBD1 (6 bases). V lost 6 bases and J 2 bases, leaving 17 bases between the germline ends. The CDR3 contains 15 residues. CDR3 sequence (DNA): TGTGCCAGCAGCTCCCAAACCCAGGGGACCTACGAGCAGTACTTC. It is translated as CASSSQTQGTYEQYF.